These T cell receptor beta chains were read from a single sample in a study of T-cell reconstitution after alpha-beta-depleted transplantation in children. From the PCR reads, TCRdb called clonotypes with MiXCR, one entry per CDR3 protein. The sample yields approximately 85,000 distinct CDR3 sequences, 13% to 15% seen once. This sample comprised PBMCs, mostly from graft donor cells, obtained 180 days after TCRalphabeta/CD19-depleted stem cell transplant. Receptor source: a male patient aged 2 to 10 who had a stem cell transplant for acute lymphoblastic leukemia, so the T cells may come from the graft donor. Each CDR3 is given with its conserved first and last residue. A D gene is named only where the DNA matches it firmly. A row's size may be missing; if present it is once, few, many or a size class.

size	J	V	D	DNA	CDR3
few	TRBJ2-3	TRBV11-2	-	TGTGCCAGCAGCTTAGCAGGACACAGCACAGATACGCAGTATTTT	CASSLAGHSTDTQYF
-	TRBJ2-3	TRBV5-1	TRBD2	TGCGCCAGCAGCAAGTTGCGGGGGAGCACAGATACGCAGTATTTT	CASSKLRGSTDTQYF
-	TRBJ2-7	TRBV7-2	TRBD2	TGTGCCAGCAGCTTTAGCGGGAGGCCGGGGGAGCAGTACTTC	CASSFSGRPGEQYF
few	TRBJ1-5	TRBV5-1	TRBD1	TGCGCCAGCAGCTTGGGGACAGGGCCTAATCAGCCCCAGCATTTT	CASSLGTGPNQPQHF
-	TRBJ2-5	TRBV10-3	TRBD2	TGTGCCATCAGCCTAGCGGGAGGTCCAGAGACCCAGTACTTC	CAISLAGGPETQYF
-	TRBJ2-2	TRBV7-2	-	TGTGCCAGCAGCTACCGAGCAGGGAGCCGGGAGCTGTTTTTT	CASSYRAGSRELFF
many	TRBJ1-2	TRBV20-1	-	TGCAGTGCTAGAGACGCCAGCTATTCCTATGGCTACACCTTC	CSARDASYSYGYTF
-	TRBJ2-6	TRBV5-6	-	TGTGCCAGCAGCTTGGTGAGGGCTGGGGCCAACGTCCTGACTTTC	CASSLVRAGANVLTF
many	TRBJ1-6	TRBV5-1	TRBD1	TGCGCCAGCAGAGGACAGGGGGTTCGTTCACCCCTCCACTTT	CASRGQGVRSPLHF
many	TRBJ1-1	TRBV5-1	-	TGCGCCAGCAGCTTGAGTTCGGGTAGGACTGAAGCTTTCTTT	CASSLSSGRTEAFF
few	TRBJ1-6	TRBV20-1	-	TGCAGTGCTAGAGACCGAACCAGGCACTCCTATAATTCACCCCTCCACTTT	CSARDRTRHSYNSPLHF
-	TRBJ2-7	TRBV3-1	-	TGTGCCAGCAGCCGTTCAGGGTTCTCCTACGAGCAGTACTTC	CASSRSGFSYEQYF
-	TRBJ2-1	TRBV20-1	-	TGCAGTGCGAGGACAGCTTACGATGAGCAGTTCTTC	CSARTAYDEQFF
-	TRBJ2-1	TRBV20-1	-	TGCAGTGCTGAGGTCGGAGCTCGCTCCTACAATGAGCAGTTCTTC	CSAEVGARSYNEQFF
once	TRBJ2-1	TRBV24-1	TRBD2	TGTGCCACCAGTGATTTGCCGCTAGCGGGAGGATGGAATAGCTACAATGAGCCGTTCTTC	CATSDLPLAGGWNSYNEPFF
-	TRBJ2-7	TRBV28	-	TGTGCCAGCAGTTGGGGGGCCCGCGAGCAGTACTTC	CASSWGAREQYF
-	TRBJ2-5	TRBV5-4	-	TGTGCCAGCAGCTTGGAGGTCCTCAAGACCCAGTACTTC	CASSLEVLKTQYF
few	TRBJ2-6	TRBV7-9	-	TGTGCCAGCAGCGTATACAGGAGCTCTGGGGCCAACGTCCTGACTTTC	CASSVYRSSGANVLTF
few	TRBJ1-2	TRBV28	-	TGTGCCAGCTCTCGTGGGAATACTAATGGCTACACCTTC	CASSRGNTNGYTF
-	TRBJ2-3	TRBV28	-	TGTGCCAGCAGTCCCTTAGCGCGGACAGATACGCAGTATTTT	CASSPLARTDTQYF
-	TRBJ1-3	TRBV29-1	-	TGCAGCGTTGGCGGGACCGTGGAGGGAAACACCATATATTTT	CSVGGTVEGNTIYF
-	TRBJ2-3	TRBV20-1	TRBD2	TGCAGTGCTAGAGATGCCAGTTCGGCGGGGGGCTGGGATACGCAGTATTTT	CSARDASSAGGWDTQYF
-	TRBJ1-2	TRBV7-2	-	TGTGCCAGCAGCTCGACAGGATTCTATGGCTACACCTTC	CASSSTGFYGYTF
-	TRBJ2-1	TRBV6-5	-	TGTGCCAGCAGTTCCATTTTAAGGCCCTACAATGAGCAGTTCTTC	CASSSILRPYNEQFF
many	TRBJ2-7	TRBV10-3	TRBD2	TGTGCCATCAGTGGGGGGGGCTCCTACGAGCAGTACTTC	CAISGGGSYEQYF
many	TRBJ2-1	TRBV9	-	TGTGCCAGCAGCGCAGACGGGTACAATGAGCAGTTCTTC	CASSADGYNEQFF